The 18 T cell receptor beta chains given below trace back to one sample, sequenced in a study of cytomegalovirus exposure and HLA in healthy donors. In the PCR, 60 Vbeta and 13 Jbeta primers were used. This table comes from immunoSEQ multiplex PCR, and its TCRdb copy is limited to in-frame clones, with some not included. Here the sample spans some 100,000 clones, 84% being singletons. The source material was PBMCs. The receptors were gathered from a woman aged 18 to 35 in good health and CMV-seronegative.

V usage is TRBV7-3 and J usage is TRBJ2-5; 9 bases map to TRBD2. V shed 1 base, J shed 1 base, and the junction held 4 bases outside the gene matches. The V gene's germline CDR1 is SGHTA and CDR2 FQGTGA. CDR3 size: 16 residues. The CDR3 DNA reads as TGTGCCAGCAGCTTAAACCCTAGCGGGGTCCAAGAGACCCAGTACTTC. This sequence encodes CASSLNPSGVQETQYF.

This clone was observed a handful of times. The CDR3 coding sequence is TGTGCCAGCAGTTACAGAGCCAATCAGCCCCAGCATTTT. Amino acids: CASSYRANQPQHF. V is TRBV2 and J is TRBJ1-5; D gene uncertain. Germline V gene data show CDR1 as SNHLY and CDR2 as FYNNEI. This CDR3 comprises 13 residues. Trimming pared 5 bases from V and 3 bases from J, leaving 8 bases between.

The sample holds one count of this clone. The DNA of the CDR3 is TGTGCCAGCAGTTGGGTGGGAGGCAGTCTTAATGAAAAACTGTTTTTT. It specifies CASSWVGGSLNEKLFF. The rearrangement joins TRBV6-5 to TRBJ1-4, with no clear D. The CDR3 has 16 residues. Per germline, CDR1 MNHEY and CDR2 SVGAGI. The germline V and J ends were trimmed by 4 bases and 4 bases, with 16 bases remaining between them.

This chain links TRBV6-1 with TRBJ1-2; possibly TRBD1 for D (5 bases). The V end was cut by 6 bases, the J end by 1 base, with 9 bases between. The CDR3 is made up of 13 amino acids. CDR1 is MNHNS and CDR2 is SASEGT in the germline V gene. The CDR3 reads CASRWGVNYGYTF. The CDR3 nucleotides read TGTGCCAGCAGATGGGGCGTTAACTATGGCTACACCTTC.

The chain recombines TRBV29-1 with TRBJ2-3; tentative D call: TRBD2 (6 bases). Trimming removed 7 bases at V and 15 bases at J, with 20 bases between. Germline V lookup: CDR1 SQVTM, CDR2 ANQGSEA. This CDR3 is built from 11 residues. CDR3 nucleotides: TGCAGCGGCGGGGTGCACAACCTCGAATATTTT. The encoded protein is CSGGVHNLEYF.

The count of this clone is one. V and J are TRBV28 and TRBJ1-1, with D tentatively TRBD1 (6 bases). This CDR3 comprises 14 residues. Trimming removed 3 bases from V and 1 base from J, with 9 bases in between. In germline, CDR1 is MDHEN, CDR2 SYDVKM. The CDR3 spells CASSLGGANTEAFF. The CDR3 coding sequence is TGTGCCAGCAGTTTGGGGGGGGCGAACACTGAAGCTTTCTTT.

This clone was observed a few times. The chain employs TRBV4-1 and TRBJ2-7; maybe TRBD1 (6 bases). The CDR3 loop spans 14 amino acids. Germline CDR1 is MGHRA and CDR2 is YSYEKL. The V end lost 0 bases, the J end lost 6 bases, and 12 bases lay between the germline ends. CDR3 DNA: TGCGCCAGCAGCCAAGATTTGGGGGCTGGCGAGCAGTACTTC. It encodes CASSQDLGAGEQYF.

The chain recombines TRBV6-5 with TRBJ2-5; 9 positions match TRBD1. The J call may be incorrect, as the DNA end agrees better with TRBJ2-7. Per the germline V gene, CDR1 is MNHEY and CDR2 is SVGAGI. The CDR3 covers 15 residues. The CDR3 DNA reads as TGTGCCAGCAGTTTAGACAGGGGGAGCTCCTACGAGCAGTACTTC. Encoded protein: CASSLDRGSSYEQYF.

Regarding this clone: Other nucleotide sequences from this sample produce the same CDR3. The J gene is TRBJ2-5, the V gene TRBV4-3; 10 bases fit TRBD2. V gave up 1 base and J gave up 4 bases; unmatched junction bases: 0. This CDR3 region has 14 residues. Germline CDR1 is LGHNA and CDR2 is YSLEER. The DNA for the CDR3 is TGCGCCAGCAGCCAAGGACTAGCGGGAGAGACCCAGTACTTC. Residues: CASSQGLAGETQYF.

This sequence joins TRBV7-2 and TRBJ1-4; D unresolved. Trimming removed 1 base from V and 8 bases from J, with 8 bases in between. The CDR3 extends over 13 amino acids. Germline V gene lookup returns CDR1 SGHTA and CDR2 FQGNSA. DNA for the CDR3: TGTGCCAGCAGCTTAGTCCGGGGAGAAAAACTGTTTTTT. It is translated as CASSLVRGEKLFF. Supplemented by reference TRBV7-2 and TRBJ1-4, the full variable domain reads GAGVSQSPSNKVTEKGKDVELRCDPISGHTALYWYRQSLGQGLEFLIYFQGNSAPDKSGLPSDRFSAERTGGSVSTLTIQRTQQEDSAVYLCASSLVRGEKLFFGSGTQLSVL.

The rearrangement links TRBV28 to TRBJ2-1, with TRBD2 matching 13 bases. The CDR3 sequence is 19 residues long. CDR1 and CDR2 (germline): MDHEN, SYDVKM. V lost 6 bases to trimming and J lost 3 bases; unmatched junction nucleotides: 14. The CDR3 bases are TGTGCCAGCAGCCATGGGAAACTACTAGCGGGGGGGGACTACAATGAGCAGTTCTTC. Translation gives CASSHGKLLAGGDYNEQFF.

This chain uses TRBV19 with TRBJ2-7, with 8 bases identical to TRBD1. The J segment lost 2 bases and the V segment lost 5 bases, leaving 8 bases of the junction unmatched. Germline assignment: CDR1 LNHDA and CDR2 SQIVND (reference sequence). The CDR3 sequence is 15 residues long. The CDR3 reads CASSLSGQGPYEQYF. CDR3 DNA: TGTGCCAGTAGTCTCTCAGGACAGGGCCCCTACGAGCAGTACTTC.

The gene calls are TRBV9 and TRBJ1-4; D is possibly TRBD1 (6 bases). V was cut by 0 bases and J by 7 bases, with 19 bases left in between. The CDR3 runs to 17 residues. Germline CDR1 and CDR2: SGDLS and YYNGEE. This CDR3 is CASSVVRGALRFEKLFF. The CDR3 DNA follows: TGTGCCAGCAGCGTAGTTCGGGGGGCCCTACGTTTTGAAAAACTGTTTTTT.

The chain carries TRBV19 and TRBJ2-7; maybe TRBD1 (5 bases). Germline V CDR1 and CDR2: LNHDA, SQIVND (reference sequence). Trimming removed 3 bases at V and 5 bases at J, with 11 bases between. The CDR3 totals 13 residues. This CDR3 reads CASSMYLGDEQYF. The CDR3 DNA reads as TGTGCCAGTAGTATGTACTTAGGGGACGAGCAGTACTTC.

The chain has TRBV5-8 and TRBJ2-1; 7 positions agree with TRBD2. The CDR3 has 16 amino acids. V lost 5 bases to trimming and J lost 3 bases; unmatched junction nucleotides: 11. From germline, CDR1 is SGHTS and CDR2 YDEGEE. The CDR3: CASRGGGNPHYNEQFF. CDR3 sequence (DNA): TGTGCCAGCAGGGGGGGAGGGAACCCCCACTACAATGAGCAGTTCTTC.

This clone was seen a single time. The CDR3 DNA reads TGTGCCAGCAGTTTGAGGCCCGAGACCCAGTACTTC. This sequence encodes CASSLRPETQYF. The rearrangement uses TRBV28 and TRBJ2-5; no firm D call. Germline loops: CDR1 MDHEN, CDR2 SYDVKM. There are 12 residues in the CDR3. Trimming pared 3 bases from V and 5 bases from J, leaving 7 bases between.

This chain links TRBV29-1 with TRBJ2-2, with D unresolved. The germline V and J ends were trimmed by 8 bases and 5 bases, with 15 bases remaining between them. This CDR3 contains 13 residues. Germline V CDR1 and CDR2: SQVTM, ANQGSEA. In nucleotides, the CDR3 is TGCAGCATGTCCCCGGGTGGGACCGGGGAGCTGTTTTTT. Amino acids: CSMSPGGTGELFF.

The CDR3 spells CASSKGVQAGPTTDTQYF. The CDR3 DNA sequence: TGTGCCAGCAGCAAAGGCGTGCAGGCAGGGCCGACCACAGATACGCAGTATTTT. The chain links TRBV21-1 to TRBJ2-3; the table's D call, TRBD1, was not checked against the DNA. TRBV21-1 is given as a pseudogene. There are 18 residues in the CDR3.